This record covers a single T cell receptor beta chain. Its antigen remains undetermined. No much larger clone exists at a distance of one base, and base qualities are not known. Taken from the germline V gene, the CDR1 and CDR2 loops are SGDLS and YYNGEE. The CDR3 holds 22 amino acids from the cysteine to the phenylalanine. The kept DNA is CDR3 alone, 66 bases in frame from the first base. Germline trimming: 4 bases from V, 0 bases from J; junction bases outside gene matches: 24. The method behind the library was the immunoSEQ multiplex PCR assay. A mixture of 60 forward primers for TCR Vbeta segments and 13 reverse primers for TCR Jbeta segments was used in the multiplex PCR. The CDR3 region of rearranged TCR beta genes was amplified from genomic DNA by a multiplex PCR assay. The Illumina HiSeq System was used to sequence the amplified TCR beta libraries as 87-base-pair reads. Turning to the authors' computational methods: A later analysis tallied 80 million to 95 million unique TCR beta chains across the 640 or so repertoires, and around 12 million of those chains were shared by two or more donors. Raw reads were error-corrected and collapsed into unique sequences by a nearest-neighbor algorithm in which closely related sequences were merged to remove PCR and sequencing errors. V, D and J gene segments were assigned by aligning CDR3 sequences to IMGT reference sequences. For a sequence to be retained, a match of at least six nucleotides was required to both a V gene segment and a J gene segment. A rearrangement was called productive if the CDR3 had no stop codons and remained in frame with V and J, and every other rearrangement was called non-productive. Following IMGT convention, CDR3 was defined as the stretch from the second conserved V-encoded cysteine to the conserved J-encoded phenylalanine. The earlier analysis of 500 to 600 of the donors excluded sequences that lacked an unambiguous match to a single V gene segment. In an earlier analysis of 587 of the donors, V segments were called functional above 56.7% productive rearrangements and were called segregating when the between-donor standard deviation exceeded 5%. A statistical classification framework was developed to diagnose cytomegalovirus status using the catalog of TCR beta chain sequences. V and J gene assignment, in a later analysis, came from comparing TCR nucleotide sequences with IMGT/GENE-DB human TR gene sequences. Using the TCRdist pipeline, a later analysis assigned CDR3 sequences along with most-parsimonious VDJ recombination scenarios. In a later analysis, each TCR beta chain was defined by its CDR3 amino acid sequence together with its V-gene family, and reads without a unique V-gene family were excluded. A later analysis removed several hundred highly shared, low-generation-probability nucleotide sequences to deal with suspected cross-contamination and a sequencing artifact. In a later analysis, a clonal expansion index for each public chain was calculated from normalized within-repertoire ranks of inferred template counts. In a later analysis, generation probabilities were computed using a VDJ recombination model fitted to out-of-frame rearrangements, and the results were checked against IGoR. In a later analysis, hypergeometric tests were used to score TCR-TCR, TCR-HLA and TCR-CMV co-occurrence, with a repertoire-size bias correction applied to TCR pairs. In a later analysis, false discovery rates were estimated by permuting HLA or CMV assignments 20 times. In a later analysis, co-occurring TCRs were grouped using DBSCAN, and TCRdist sequence similarity was added for clustering within HLA-allele-positive subsets. Co-occurrence clustering excluded repertoires with fewer than 30,000 or more than 120,000 public chains, plus five with anomalous nucleotide sharing. TCRdb stores this immuneACCESS table with in-frame sequences only. Part of the clones is absent; in the studies checked, under half of the shortfall reflects unresolved V genes, and no reason is known for the rest. V, J and clone size were drawn from that table, and D and trimming were deduced from the DNA. The sample table contains about 170,000 clones; only one count was recorded for approximately 79% of them. The ten top clones hold 0.98% of the sample.

The cohort comprised fewer than 750 healthy bone marrow donors. Cohort members were all nominally healthy when sampled, although unrecorded immune exposures were likely present. The donor tested CMV seropositive and was one of the 289 seropositive cohort members. A peripheral blood sample was provided by each donor, and peripheral blood mononuclear cells were used for TCR beta sequencing. Genomic DNA extraction from the blood cell samples was performed with the Qiagen DNeasy Blood Extraction Kit. The data belong to a study of cytomegalovirus exposure and HLA in healthy donors (TCRdb year 2017). Study-wide context: According to an earlier analysis of 550 to 750 of the donors, roughly 180 million T cells yielded some 120 million unique TCR beta sequences and less than 300 Gb of sequence data. Along with the roughly 670-subject first cohort, a separate validation cohort of roughly 110 different subjects was used. Four to six DR-DQ haplotypes were handled as single units for association and clustering, since linkage in the cohort was strong. The number of typed donors differed by locus: about 629-630 for A, B, C, DRB1 and DQB1; some 500 for DQA1; around 610 for DPA1; and 400 to 480 for DPB1. Of the roughly 400 genotyped donors, 65% to 90% fell in the genetic ancestry cluster associated with self-reported Caucasian donors. The study was designed to test whether signatures of past pathogen exposure could be identified by cataloging public T cell receptors. Across under 500 genotyped donors of the cohort, an average of about 250,000 unique TCR beta nucleotide sequences per donor were sequenced, and around 20% of those sequences were non-productive. To predict cytomegalovirus infection status, the study brought together high-throughput TCR immunosequencing, statistical association of individual TCRs with disease status, and machine learning. Genome-wide SNP genotypes for about three fifths of the roughly 670 donors were used in a later genetic analysis, which treated that subset as a discovery cohort. A later analysis re-analyzed previously published TCR beta repertoires from 666 donors and added high-resolution HLA genotyping to study TCR occurrence patterns. The study used immunosequencing to profile the T cell repertoires of approximately 650 subjects and linked those repertoires to cytomegalovirus serostatus. About 300 gigabases of sequencing data and 80 million or so unique TCR sequences were included in an early release covering several hundred HLA-typed donors. Class I and class II HLA loci were covered by the typing at four-digit resolution. Donor age, sex, ethnicity and CMV serostatus were compiled alongside the repertoire data. An earlier analysis of 587 of the donors used high-throughput TCR beta sequencing to judge whether each TCR beta V gene segment behaved as functional or pseudogenic. Every discovery cohort repertoire had been produced on one sequencing platform. In the later analysis, no new phenotypic data were used to find candidate immune exposures; instead, reliance was placed on TCR beta sequences and their occurrence across donors. General study outcomes and caveats: A total of some 180 TCR beta chains were listed by the study as associated with cytomegalovirus. The authors suggested that the approach could potentially be extended to other disease states and immunological phenotypes. The only immune exposure information available for the cohort was CMV serostatus. The classifier was reported to diagnose cytomegalovirus status with high specificity and sensitivity in both the original and validation cohorts. In a later analysis, some 17,000 TCR beta sequences were associated with specific HLA alleles at a false discovery rate of 0.05. Most TCR sequences were observed very rarely across donors, whereas some public TCRs were present in many individuals. Sequencing depth was assumed to be roughly uniform across donors in the presence/absence analyses, though that assumption may not hold. A further reported finding was that TCR beta sequences accurately predicted the HLA-A and HLA-B alleles for most subjects in the first cohort. Three of the identified cytomegalovirus-associated TCR beta chains were confirmed in vitro to be specific for cytomegalovirus antigens. Because some donors lacked HLA typing at each locus, the association tests relied only on the typed subset. A later analysis reported that several top co-occurrence clusters appeared linked to parvovirus B19, influenza, CMV and Epstein-Barr virus. Correlated functional status among segregating V segments might reflect linkage disequilibrium, but an unknown experimental factor could not be ruled out. In a later analysis, HLA-associated TCR beta chains were found to be more clonally expanded and to have lower generation probabilities than equally common non-associated chains. The cohort was sequenced for TCR beta chains only, and without alpha or paired-chain data the features that could be detected were limited. Broadly in line with IMGT annotations, most TCR beta V segments showed up in productive rearrangements about 87% or about 30% of the time in an earlier analysis of several hundred of the donors. In a later analysis, the rate of TCR association differed among HLA loci, with DRB1 alleles having the most associated TCRs and HLA-C alleles having the fewest. Most CMV-associated TCR beta chains appeared to be HLA-restricted in a later analysis, and the HLA associations seemed to be driven largely by CMV exposure. In a later genetic analysis, fewer N-insertions in productive TCRs were reported among donors in an Asian-associated ancestry cluster than the approximately 710-donor mean. A cluster of highly shared sequence variants was judged likely to be a technical artifact of the sequencing pipeline. Strong co-occurrence of HLA alleles, especially DR and DQ, made assigning TCR associations to individual alleles difficult. Because counts were too low, seventeen rarely observed V segments, including chromosome 9 orphons, were left out of the earlier analysis of 500 to 650 of the donors. The 87-base-pair reads could not distinguish some IMGT-functional V segments, including TRBV6-2 and TRBV6-3, so those segments were excluded. In a later genetic analysis, a missense DCLRE1C variant was associated with V-gene and J-gene trimming of TCR beta chains, and the association was replicated in an independent cohort.

This sequence was found in a woman in her fifties or sixties in good health and CMV-seropositive. Sequenced sample: PBMCs. Recombination connected TRBV9 to TRBJ1-3; the central 8 bases match TRBD1. The nucleotide sequence is given as TGTGCCAGCAGCCTAAACCCGACTAAGGACAGGGACCAGAAAAGCTCTGGAAACACCATATATTTT. Translated, it reads CASSLNPTKDRDQKSSGNTIYF.